This entry features one T cell receptor beta chain sequence. Its antigen remains unknown. Germline V gene sequence: CDR1 SGHTA, CDR2 FQGNSA. Trimming at V came to 5 bases and at J to 0 bases, leaving 4 bases not matched to a gene. The CDR3 spans 15 residues. These data come from a study of CD8 T cells in ankylosing spondylitis. Notes on the study in general: Blood from ankylosing spondylitis patients appeared to carry a characteristic roughly eight-variant TCR beta motif.

TCRdb processed the 5' RACE reads anew with MiXCR; each CDR3 protein has one entry. The sample lists some 330,000 distinct CDR3 sequences; 8% were seen once. The material sequenced was blood, either unsorted or a sorted T cell fraction (not recorded which). This chain links TRBV7-2 with TRBJ2-3; 8 bases map to TRBD1. The clonotype originates from a male donor with ankylosing spondylitis. CDR3 sequence reads: CASSKTGGSTDTQYF. The CDR3 coding sequence is TGTGCCAGCAGCAAAACAGGGGGTAGCACAGATACGCAGTATTTT.